The 5 T cell receptor beta chains in this list originate from one sample, sequenced in a study of identical twins. TCRdb itself ran the 5' RACE reads through MiXCR, one entry per CDR3 protein. The table records nearly 250,000 distinct CDR3 sequences, 5.5% to 8% of them present only once. These data also featured in a second study, about yellow fever vaccine responses in identical twins.

Sequences were obtained from memory (CD45RO+) T cells sorted from blood. The receptors shown here come from a woman between 18 and 29 years old in good health.

This clonotype appeared many times. CDR3 region: CASSSSLNLTLRQYV. CDR3 nucleotides: TGTGCCAGCAGCTCTTCCCTAAACCTAACCCTACGGCAGTACGTC. V gene TRBV7-9 combines with J gene TRBJ2-7, with no clear D. This CDR3 is built from 15 residues. V lost 4 bases to trimming and J lost 9 bases, with 22 bases between them. The V gene's germline CDR1 is SEHNR and CDR2 FQNEAQ (reference sequence).

At least ten counts were recorded for this clonotype. This chain joins TRBV6-6 and TRBJ1-4, with a weak D call TRBD1 (6 bases). The length of the CDR3 is 13 residues. CDR1 is MNHNY and CDR2 is SVGAGI in the germline V gene (reference sequence). The ends were cut back, 4 bases at V and 8 bases at J, with 11 bases in the middle. The CDR3 spells CASSLRGGEKLFF. In DNA, the CDR3 is TGTGCCAGCAGTTTGAGGGGGGGGGAAAAACTGTTTTTT.

The chain carries TRBV6-1 and TRBJ1-5; D remains ambiguous. V shed 0 bases and J shed 6 bases, with 6 bases lying between them. From germline, CDR1 is MNHNS and CDR2 SASEGT. The CDR3 sequence is 13 residues long. CDR3 coding DNA: TGTGCCAGCAGTGAAGCAATTTTTCAGCCCCAGCATTTT. Amino acid sequence: CASSEAIFQPQHF.

The chain joins TRBV14 to TRBJ2-2; D uncertain. V lost 3 bases, J lost 7 bases, and 9 bases lay in between. Germline V CDR1 and CDR2: SGHDN, FVKESK. The CDR3 runs 13 residues. Here the CDR3 reads CASSHRFHGELFF. The CDR3 bases are TGTGCCAGCAGCCACCGATTCCACGGGGAGCTGTTTTTT.

This clonotype came up many times. The chain couples TRBV7-8 to TRBJ2-1; D gene uncertain. Germline-derived CDR1 and CDR2 are SGHVS and FQNEAQ. Trimming cost V 8 bases and J 3 bases, with 17 bases left between them. The CDR3 is made up of 15 amino acids. CDR3 residues: CASGKTSGRYNEQFF. CDR3 coding DNA: TGTGCCAGCGGCAAGACCTCTGGGCGCTACAATGAGCAGTTCTTC.